What follows is one T cell receptor (beta chain) and its context. The table came from immunoSEQ multiplex PCR; TCRdb's copy has only in-frame clones and leaves some out. The sample includes about 30,000 clones, 84% of them seen just once. This entry belongs to a study of PD-L1 blockade in urothelial cancer. Study-level information: Twenty-five of the 29 patients were men with bladder-origin urothelial cancer. Between 0 and 3 prior chemotherapy regimens had been given to patients. Researchers found blood samples held a median of 141,255 T cells.

This CDR3 comprises 17 residues. From germline, CDR1 is ENHRY and CDR2 SYGVKD. The ends lost 8 bases at V and 1 base at J; junction bases unmatched: 13. Sample time point: pretreatment peripheral blood. The V and J genes are TRBV10-3 and TRBJ2-1; 8 bases fit TRBD1. The sequence was obtained from a man in his fifties or sixties with urothelial cancer. Material: PBMCs, obtained around atezolizumab (anti-PD-L1) treatment. DNA of the CDR3: TGTGCCATCCAACACTCCGGGACAGGACTTTCCTACAATGAGCAGTTCTTC. As protein: CAIQHSGTGLSYNEQFF.